This entry lists 16 T cell receptor beta chains sequenced from one sample in a study of shared clonotypes between healthy human individuals. CD45RO-negative, CCR7-selected cells formed the naive CD8 fraction, which excluded terminally differentiated effector memory CD45RA+ cells. Some clones are missing from TCRdb's copy, which holds only in-frame ones; the method was immunoSEQ multiplex PCR. The table records millions of clones, around 96% of them present only once. Sample: naive CD8+ T cells sorted from blood. The receptors originated from a young man in good health.

The rearrangement joins TRBV28 to TRBJ1-5; D unresolved. CDR3 length: 16 amino acids. CDR1 and CDR2 (germline): MDHEN, SYDVKM. Trimming left V 1 base short and J 3 bases short, with 13 bases between. Here the CDR3 DNA reads TGTGCCAGCAGTTTATTAACGGAGGCCCTCAATCAGCCCCAGCATTTT. The encoded protein is CASSLLTEALNQPQHF. Full variable domain (rest looked up from reference TRBV28 and TRBJ1-5): DVKVTQSSRYLVKRTGEKVFLECVQDMDHENMFWYRQDPGLGLRLIYFSYDVKMKEKGDIPEGYSVSREKKERFSLILESASTNQTSMYLCASSLLTEALNQPQHFGDGTRLSIL.

Points on this clone: This same CDR3 is encoded by further DNA sequences in the sample. The rearrangement uses TRBV28 and TRBJ1-5; D call uncertain. The V end was cut by 2 bases, the J end by 3 bases, with 8 bases between. Per germline, CDR1 MDHEN and CDR2 SYDVKM. The CDR3 runs to 14 residues. The chain's CDR3 is CASSLRDSNQPQHF. CDR3 bases: TGTGCCAGCAGTTTAAGGGATTCCAATCAGCCCCAGCATTTT.

The chain uses TRBV4-2 and TRBJ1-6, with 7 nucleotides matching TRBD1. This CDR3 contains 18 residues. With 3 bases clipped from V and 2 bases from J, the junction kept 10 bases outside the gene matches. The germline V gene has CDR1 LGHNA and CDR2 YNFKEQ. CDR3 region: CASSQADPGTAYNSPLHF. The CDR3 bases are TGTGCCAGCAGCCAGGCTGACCCAGGGACAGCCTATAATTCACCCCTCCACTTT.

As regards this clone: Within the sample, other DNA sequences also encode this same CDR3. The rearrangement links TRBV5-6 to TRBJ2-7; the D gene is possibly TRBD1 (6 bases). V gave up 4 bases and J gave up 3 bases, with 11 bases separating them. CDR1 SGHDT and CDR2 YYEEEE come from the germline V gene. This CDR3 has 13 amino acids. As DNA, the CDR3 is TGTGCCAGCAGCATCGGGACAAGCTACGAGCAGTACTTC. Residues: CASSIGTSYEQYF.

V usage is TRBV27 and J usage is TRBJ2-6; the D gene is possibly TRBD2 (5 bases). With 2 bases removed from V and 0 bases from J, the gap between germline ends came to 8 bases. CDR3 length: 16 residues. CDR1 MNHEY and CDR2 SMNVEV come from the germline V gene (reference sequence). CDR3: CASSLGRGSGANVLTF. Written as DNA, the CDR3 is TGTGCCAGCAGTTTAGGACGGGGCTCTGGGGCCAACGTCCTGACTTTC.

The chain links TRBV6-1 to TRBJ2-1, with D unresolved. V dropped 4 bases and J dropped 1 base, with 11 bases sitting between them. CDR3 size: 15 residues. The V gene's germline CDR1 is MNHNS and CDR2 SASEGT. The CDR3 DNA follows: TGTGCCAGCAGTGTAGGGCCGTATTCCTACAATGAGCAGTTCTTC. Residues: CASSVGPYSYNEQFF.

The table lists this clone with a count of one. The chain couples TRBV4-2 to TRBJ1-6, with unresolved D. The germline V gene encodes CDR1 LGHNA and CDR2 YNFKEQ. The CDR3 consists of 16 residues. Trimming removed 0 bases at V and 5 bases at J, with 11 bases between. The DNA of the CDR3 is TGTGCCAGCAGCCAAGAGGCCGGGTTGGATAATTCACCCCTCCACTTT. Its protein is CASSQEAGLDNSPLHF.

The chain employs TRBV7-9 and TRBJ2-5, with 7 bases identical to TRBD1. The ends lost 5 bases at V and 3 bases at J; junction bases unmatched: 12. Germline-derived CDR1 and CDR2 are SEHNR and FQNEAQ (reference sequence). This CDR3 is built from 16 residues. Here the CDR3 DNA reads TGTGCCAGCAGCCCCCGACAGGGAACAGAGGAAGAGACCCAGTACTTC. Translating it yields CASSPRQGTEEETQYF.

This chain connects TRBV6-5 to TRBJ1-1; weak D call: TRBD1 (6 bases). This CDR3 has 13 residues. The V gene's germline CDR1 is MNHEY and CDR2 SVGAGI. Deletions cut 6 bases from V and 5 bases from J, with 13 bases between. In DNA form, the CDR3 reads TGTGCCAGCAGGTATAGGGGGGGAACTGAAGCTTTCTTT. Translating it yields CASRYRGGTEAFF.

A word on this clone: Other DNA variants within this sample encode the same CDR3. The chain joins TRBV6-5 to TRBJ2-7; 7 bases are a match to TRBD2. The J segment lost 6 bases and the V segment lost 5 bases, leaving 4 bases of the junction unmatched. The CDR3 has 12 amino acids. CDR1 and CDR2 from the germline V gene are MNHEY and SVGAGI. The CDR3 nucleotides read TGTGCCAGCAGTCCGGGGGGAGGCGAGCAGTACTTC. Translation: CASSPGGGEQYF.

This clone was seen a handful of times. V gene TRBV19 combines with J gene TRBJ1-1; no definite D call. Trimming cost V 3 bases and J 7 bases, with 6 bases left between them. The CDR3 contains 11 residues. Germline CDR1 reads LNHDA; CDR2 reads SQIVND (reference sequence). CDR3 sequence reads: CASSINLEAFF. The CDR3 nucleotides read TGTGCCAGTAGTATCAACCTTGAAGCTTTCTTT.

The chain carries TRBV21-1 and TRBJ1-5; TRBD1, as called in the table, went unchecked against the DNA. TRBV21-1 is marked as a pseudogene. The length of the CDR3 is 18 residues. The CDR3 loop reads CASSRPGQGSHSNQPQHF. The CDR3 DNA sequence: TGTGCCAGCAGCAGACCGGGACAGGGGTCTCATAGCAATCAGCCCCAGCATTTT.

This chain connects TRBV6-1 to TRBJ1-2; the D is unclear. The germline V and J ends were trimmed by 2 bases and 3 bases, with 10 bases remaining between them. Looked up from germline, CDR1 is MNHNS and CDR2 is SASEGT. This CDR3 has 14 amino acids. The CDR3 bases are TGTGCCAGCAGTGAATCCCCCCTAGACTATGGCTACACCTTC. Its protein is CASSESPLDYGYTF.

The chain employs TRBV5-4 and TRBJ2-1, with 7 positions matching TRBD2. Looked up from germline, CDR1 is SGHNT and CDR2 is YYREEE (reference sequence). CDR3 length: 15 amino acids. The trim removed 3 bases at V and 1 base at J, leaving 4 bases unmatched. The CDR3 DNA follows: TGTGCCAGCAGCTCAGGCGGGGGTTCCTACAATGAGCAGTTCTTC. Translated: CASSSGGGSYNEQFF.

This clone was seen only once. This rearrangement joins TRBV21-1 to TRBJ2-3; the DNA was not used to check the table's D call, TRBD1. TRBV21-1 is given as a pseudogene. There are 19 residues in the CDR3. The CDR3 reads CASNLPRTGSKFAADTQYF. The CDR3 DNA is TGTGCCAGCAACCTCCCAAGGACAGGGTCGAAGTTTGCAGCAGATACGCAGTATTTT.

This clone was seen more than once but under ten times. This rearrangement joins TRBV29-1 to TRBJ1-1; D is undetermined. Germline loops: CDR1 SQVTM, CDR2 ANQGSEA. Deletions cut 6 bases from V and 1 base from J, with 12 bases between. The CDR3 consists of 13 residues. The CDR3 DNA is TGCAGCGTCGGGCCTACGTGGAACACTGAAGCTTTCTTT. As protein: CSVGPTWNTEAFF.